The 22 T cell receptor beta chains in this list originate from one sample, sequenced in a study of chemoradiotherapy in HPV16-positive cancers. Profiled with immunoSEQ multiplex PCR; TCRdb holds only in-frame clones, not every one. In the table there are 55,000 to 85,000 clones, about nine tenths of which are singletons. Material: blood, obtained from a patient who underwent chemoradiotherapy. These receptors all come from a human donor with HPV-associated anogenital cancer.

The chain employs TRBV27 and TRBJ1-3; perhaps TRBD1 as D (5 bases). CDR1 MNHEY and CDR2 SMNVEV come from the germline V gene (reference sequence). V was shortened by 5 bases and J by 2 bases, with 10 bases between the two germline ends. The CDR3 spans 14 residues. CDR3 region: CASSAQGPGNTIYF. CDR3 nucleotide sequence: TGTGCCAGCAGTGCCCAGGGTCCTGGAAACACCATATATTTT.

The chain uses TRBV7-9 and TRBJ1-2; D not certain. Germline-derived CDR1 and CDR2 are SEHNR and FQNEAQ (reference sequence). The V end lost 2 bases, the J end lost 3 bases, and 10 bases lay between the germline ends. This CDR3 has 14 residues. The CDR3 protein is CASSLRSWDYGYTF. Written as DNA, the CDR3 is TGTGCCAGCAGCTTAAGAAGTTGGGACTATGGCTACACCTTC. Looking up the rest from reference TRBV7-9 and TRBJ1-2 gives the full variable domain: DTGVSQNPRHKITKRGQNVTFRCDPISEHNRLYWYRQTLGQGPEFLTYFQNEAQLEKSRLLSDRFSAERPKGSFSTLEIQRTEQGDSAMYLCASSLRSWDYGYTFGSGTRLTVV.

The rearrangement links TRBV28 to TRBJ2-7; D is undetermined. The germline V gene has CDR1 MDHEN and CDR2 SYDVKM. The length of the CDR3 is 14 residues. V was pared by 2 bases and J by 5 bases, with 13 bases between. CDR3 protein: CASSLVITRNEQYF. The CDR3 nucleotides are TGTGCCAGCAGTTTAGTTATAACGAGGAACGAGCAGTACTTC. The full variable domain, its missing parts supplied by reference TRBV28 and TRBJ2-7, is DVKVTQSSRYLVKRTGEKVFLECVQDMDHENMFWYRQDPGLGLRLIYFSYDVKMKEKGDIPEGYSVSREKKERFSLILESASTNQTSMYLCASSLVITRNEQYFGPGTRLTVT.

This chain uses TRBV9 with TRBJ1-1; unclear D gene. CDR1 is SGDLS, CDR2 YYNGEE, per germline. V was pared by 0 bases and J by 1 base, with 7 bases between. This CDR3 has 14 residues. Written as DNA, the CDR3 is TGTGCCAGCAGCGTAGGACGTACGAACACTGAAGCTTTCTTT. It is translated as CASSVGRTNTEAFF.

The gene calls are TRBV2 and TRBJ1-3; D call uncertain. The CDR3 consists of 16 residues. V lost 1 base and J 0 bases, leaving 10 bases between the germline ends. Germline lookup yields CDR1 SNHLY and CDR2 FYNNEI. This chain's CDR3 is CASSEGLGNSGNTIYF. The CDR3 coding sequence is TGTGCCAGCAGTGAAGGCCTGGGAAACTCTGGAAACACCATATATTTT. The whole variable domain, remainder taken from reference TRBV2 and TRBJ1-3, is EPEVTQTPSHQVTQMGQEVILRCVPISNHLYFYWYRQILGQKVEFLVSFYNNEISEKSEIFDDQFSVERPDGSNFTLKIRSTKLEDSAMYFCASSEGLGNSGNTIYFGEGSWLTVV.

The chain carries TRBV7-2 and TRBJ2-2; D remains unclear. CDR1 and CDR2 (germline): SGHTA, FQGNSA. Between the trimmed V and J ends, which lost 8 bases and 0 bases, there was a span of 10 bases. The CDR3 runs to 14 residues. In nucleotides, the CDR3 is TGTGCCAGCCCTAGTTTGTCGAACACCGGGGAGCTGTTTTTT. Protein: CASPSLSNTGELFF.

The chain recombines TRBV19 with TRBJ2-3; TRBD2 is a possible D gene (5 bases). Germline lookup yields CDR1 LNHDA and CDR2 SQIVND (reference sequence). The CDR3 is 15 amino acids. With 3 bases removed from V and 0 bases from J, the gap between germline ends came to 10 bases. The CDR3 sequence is CASSMAGTSTDTQYF. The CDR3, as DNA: TGTGCCAGTAGTATGGCGGGTACTAGCACAGATACGCAGTATTTT. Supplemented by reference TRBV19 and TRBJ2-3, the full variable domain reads DGGITQSPKYLFRKEGQNVTLSCEQNLNHDAMYWYRQDPGQGLRLIYYSQIVNDFQKGDIAEGYSVSREKKESFPLTVTSAQKNPTAFYLCASSMAGTSTDTQYFGPGTRLTVL.

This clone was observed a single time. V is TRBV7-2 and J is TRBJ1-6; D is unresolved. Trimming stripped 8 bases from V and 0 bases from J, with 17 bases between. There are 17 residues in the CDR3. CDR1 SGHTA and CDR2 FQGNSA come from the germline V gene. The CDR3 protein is CASGAIPRGSYNSPLHF. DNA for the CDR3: TGTGCCAGCGGAGCTATACCCCGGGGCTCCTATAATTCACCCCTCCACTTT. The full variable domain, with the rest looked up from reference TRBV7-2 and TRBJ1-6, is GAGVSQSPSNKVTEKGKDVELRCDPISGHTALYWYRQSLGQGLEFLIYFQGNSAPDKSGLPSDRFSAERTGGSVSTLTIQRTQQEDSAVYLCASGAIPRGSYNSPLHFGNGTRLTVT.

The CDR3 protein is CASSLSRTGEDTF. CDR3 nucleotides: TGTGCCAGCAGCTTGTCCCGGACAGGGGAGGACACCTTC. V gene TRBV5-6 combines with J gene TRBJ1-2; 9 nucleotides agree with TRBD1. V trimming: 1 base; J trimming: 12 bases; junction bases outside the gene matches: 7. The CDR3 has 13 amino acids. From germline, CDR1 is SGHDT and CDR2 YYEEEE. Combining the CDR3 with reference TRBV5-6 and TRBJ1-2 gives the whole variable domain DAGVTQSPTHLIKTRGQQVTLRCSPKSGHDTVSWYQQALGQGPQFIFQYYEEEERQRGNFPDRFSGHQFPNYSSELNVNALLLGDSALYLCASSLSRTGEDTFGSGTRLTVV.

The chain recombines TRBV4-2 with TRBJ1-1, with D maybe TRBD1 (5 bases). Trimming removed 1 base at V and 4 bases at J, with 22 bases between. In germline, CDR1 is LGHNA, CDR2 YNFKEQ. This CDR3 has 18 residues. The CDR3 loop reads CASSQGPSRANSATEAFF. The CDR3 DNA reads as TGTGCCAGCAGCCAAGGCCCCAGCAGGGCCAATTCGGCCACTGAAGCTTTCTTT.

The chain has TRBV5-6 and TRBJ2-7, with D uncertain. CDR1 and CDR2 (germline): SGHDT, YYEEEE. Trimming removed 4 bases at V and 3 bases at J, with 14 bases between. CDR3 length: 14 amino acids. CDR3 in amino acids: CASSLTSSLYEQYF. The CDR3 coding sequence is TGTGCCAGCAGCCTCACGTCGAGTCTCTACGAGCAGTACTTC.

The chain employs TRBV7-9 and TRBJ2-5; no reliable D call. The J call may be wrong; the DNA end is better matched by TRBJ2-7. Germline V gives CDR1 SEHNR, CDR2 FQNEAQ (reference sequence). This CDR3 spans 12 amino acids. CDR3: CASSLVGYEQYF. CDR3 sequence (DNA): TGTGCCAGCAGCTTAGTGGGCTACGAGCAGTACTTC.

The DNA for the CDR3 is TGTGCCAGCAGTTTAATGGAGCGGTATTACAATGAGCAGTTCTTC. The encoded protein is CASSLMERYYNEQFF. This rearrangement joins TRBV27 to TRBJ2-1; tentatively, D is TRBD2 (5 bases). V dropped 2 bases and J dropped 4 bases, with 12 bases sitting between them. Germline V gene sequence: CDR1 MNHEY, CDR2 SMNVEV (reference sequence). CDR3 size: 15 residues.

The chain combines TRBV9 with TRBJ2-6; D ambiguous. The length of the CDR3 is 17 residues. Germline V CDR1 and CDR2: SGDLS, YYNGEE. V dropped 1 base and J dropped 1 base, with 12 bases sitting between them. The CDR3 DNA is TGTGCCAGCAGCGTATACAGTGCCCCTTCTGGGGCCAACGTCCTGACTTTC. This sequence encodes CASSVYSAPSGANVLTF.

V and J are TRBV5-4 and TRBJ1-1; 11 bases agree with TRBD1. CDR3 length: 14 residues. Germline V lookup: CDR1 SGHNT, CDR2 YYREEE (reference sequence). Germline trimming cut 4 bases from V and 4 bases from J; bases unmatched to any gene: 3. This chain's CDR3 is CASSLGTGGTEAFF. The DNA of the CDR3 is TGTGCCAGCAGCCTTGGGACAGGGGGCACTGAAGCTTTCTTT.

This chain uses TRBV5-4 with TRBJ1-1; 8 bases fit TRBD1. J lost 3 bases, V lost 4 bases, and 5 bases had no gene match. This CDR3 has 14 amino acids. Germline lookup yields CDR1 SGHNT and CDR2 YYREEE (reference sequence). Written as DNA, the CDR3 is TGTGCCAGCAGCCTACAGGGGGATTACACTGAAGCTTTCTTT. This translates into CASSLQGDYTEAFF.

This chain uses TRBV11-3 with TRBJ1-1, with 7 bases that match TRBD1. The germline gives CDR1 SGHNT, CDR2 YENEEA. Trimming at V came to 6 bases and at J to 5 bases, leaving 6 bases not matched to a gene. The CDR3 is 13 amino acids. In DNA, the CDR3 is TGTGCCAGCAGTATCCAGGGGGGGACTGAAGCTTTCTTT. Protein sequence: CASSIQGGTEAFF.

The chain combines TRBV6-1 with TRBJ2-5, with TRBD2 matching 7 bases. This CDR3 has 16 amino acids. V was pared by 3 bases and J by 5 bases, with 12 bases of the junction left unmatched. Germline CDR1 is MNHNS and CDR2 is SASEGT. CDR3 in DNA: TGTGCCAGCAGTGAGGGGGGGGGAAGAGGTAGGGAGACCCAGTACTTC. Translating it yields CASSEGGGRGRETQYF.

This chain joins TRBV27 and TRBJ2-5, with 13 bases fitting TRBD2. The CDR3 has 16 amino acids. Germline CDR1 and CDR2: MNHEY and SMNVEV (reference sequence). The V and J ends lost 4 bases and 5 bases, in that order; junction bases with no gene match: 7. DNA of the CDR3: TGTGCCAGCAGTTCCCGACTAGCGGGAGGTCACGAGACCCAGTACTTC. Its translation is CASSSRLAGGHETQYF.

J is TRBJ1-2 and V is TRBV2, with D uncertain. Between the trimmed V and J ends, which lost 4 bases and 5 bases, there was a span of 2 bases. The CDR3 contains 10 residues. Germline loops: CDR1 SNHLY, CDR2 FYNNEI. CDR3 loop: CASSGYGYTF. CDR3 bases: TGTGCCAGCAGTGGGTATGGCTACACCTTC.

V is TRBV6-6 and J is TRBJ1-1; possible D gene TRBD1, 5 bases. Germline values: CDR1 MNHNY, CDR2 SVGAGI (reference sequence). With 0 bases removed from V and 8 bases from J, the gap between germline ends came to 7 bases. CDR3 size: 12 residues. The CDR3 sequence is CASSYSQEEAFF. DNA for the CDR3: TGTGCCAGCAGTTACTCACAGGAGGAAGCTTTCTTT.

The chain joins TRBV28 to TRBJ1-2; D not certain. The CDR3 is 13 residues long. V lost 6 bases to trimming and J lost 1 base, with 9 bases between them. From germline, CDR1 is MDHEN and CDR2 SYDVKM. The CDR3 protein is CASRIQSNYGYTF. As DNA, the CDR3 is TGTGCCAGCAGGATACAGAGTAACTATGGCTACACCTTC.